Listed below are T cell receptor beta chains from one sample, sequenced in a study of T cell responses to AZD1222 COVID-19 vaccine. Assay: immunoSEQ multiplex PCR; the TCRdb copy retains only in-frame clones and omits some. The sample has about 140,000 clones, around 90% seen once. The source material was peripheral blood, sampled on day 0 of AZD1222 vaccination. Every receptor here comes from an adult in good health. CDR3s include the opening cysteine and the closing phenylalanine or tryptophan. Fields, in order: clone size, J gene, D gene, V gene, CDR3 DNA, CDR3 protein. A D gene is named only where the DNA matches it firmly. Clone size appears in some rows only: once, few, many, or a class for an expanded clone.

abundance: NA
j_gene: TRBJ2-1
d_gene: TRBD1
v_gene: TRBV6-1
CDR3nt: TGTGCCAGCAGTGAAGCCGCGAGGGGGCGGCCGAGCTCCTACAATGAGCAGTTCTTC
CDR3aa: CASSEAARGRPSSYNEQFF

abundance: NA
j_gene: TRBJ2-7
d_gene: TRBD1
v_gene: TRBV18
CDR3nt: TGTGCCAGCTCATCGGACAGGGACGGACGCGAGCAGTACTTC
CDR3aa: CASSSDRDGREQYF

abundance: NA
j_gene: TRBJ2-7
d_gene: TRBD1
v_gene: TRBV5-4
CDR3nt: TGTGCCAGCAGCCGCGGACAGGGGGCTGGGTACGAGCAGTACTTC
CDR3aa: CASSRGQGAGYEQYF

abundance: NA
j_gene: TRBJ2-7
d_gene: TRBD2
v_gene: TRBV10-3
CDR3nt: TGTGCCATCAGTGGTTTTGGTCAGGACTCCGGACTAGCTAAGCTCTACGAGCAGTACTTC
CDR3aa: CAISGFGQDSGLAKLYEQYF

abundance: NA
j_gene: TRBJ2-7
d_gene: TRBD1
v_gene: TRBV6-5
CDR3nt: TGTGCCAGCAGACGGGGACAGTTAAGCTCCTACGAGCAGTACTTC
CDR3aa: CASRRGQLSSYEQYF

abundance: NA
j_gene: TRBJ2-7
d_gene: TRBD2
v_gene: TRBV5-6
CDR3nt: TGTGCCAGCAGCCTTAGCGGGAGAGACCCCTACGAGCAGTACTTC
CDR3aa: CASSLSGRDPYEQYF

abundance: NA
j_gene: TRBJ1-1
d_gene: NA
v_gene: TRBV29-1
CDR3nt: TGCAGCGTTGTTCCCTTGTTGAGAACTGAAGCTTTCTTT
CDR3aa: CSVVPLLRTEAFF

abundance: NA
j_gene: TRBJ1-2
d_gene: TRBD1
v_gene: TRBV29-1
CDR3nt: TGCAGCGTCCTGGACAGGGAAGGCTACACCTTC
CDR3aa: CSVLDREGYTF

abundance: NA
j_gene: TRBJ2-3
d_gene: NA
v_gene: TRBV20-1
CDR3nt: TGCAGTGCCCGGCCGGGGGCCAGGCAGTATTTT
CDR3aa: CSARPGARQYF

abundance: NA
j_gene: TRBJ1-1
d_gene: NA
v_gene: TRBV28
CDR3nt: TGTGCCAGCAGTTTATTGACAAGACCGAACACTGAAGCTTTCTTT
CDR3aa: CASSLLTRPNTEAFF

abundance: NA
j_gene: TRBJ2-2
d_gene: NA
v_gene: TRBV28
CDR3nt: TGTGCCAGCATTCCCCTCGGGCTAGCTTCCACCGGGGAGCTGTTTTTT
CDR3aa: CASIPLGLASTGELFF

abundance: NA
j_gene: TRBJ1-2
d_gene: NA
v_gene: TRBV27
CDR3nt: TGTGCCAGCAGTCTCCGCGGGACTCGAACTTTCTATGGCTACACCTTC
CDR3aa: CASSLRGTRTFYGYTF

abundance: few
j_gene: TRBJ1-2
d_gene: TRBD1
v_gene: TRBV4-1
CDR3nt: TGCGCCAGCAGCACCAGACAGGGAAAGAAGGAAGGCTACACCTTC
CDR3aa: CASSTRQGKKEGYTF

abundance: NA
j_gene: TRBJ2-3
d_gene: NA
v_gene: TRBV12-5
CDR3nt: TGTGCTAGTGCCGATTCCAGCACAGATACGCAGTATTTT
CDR3aa: CASADSSTDTQYF

abundance: once
j_gene: TRBJ2-7
d_gene: TRBD1
v_gene: TRBV27
CDR3nt: TGTGCCAGCGCCCCCGACAGGGTTGGTTACGAGCAGTACTTC
CDR3aa: CASAPDRVGYEQYF

abundance: NA
j_gene: TRBJ2-5
d_gene: TRBD1
v_gene: TRBV19
CDR3nt: TGTGCCAGTAGTAGGGGACAGTTGTACCAAGAGACCCAGTACTTC
CDR3aa: CASSRGQLYQETQYF

abundance: NA
j_gene: TRBJ2-1
d_gene: TRBD2
v_gene: TRBV5-5
CDR3nt: TGTGCCAGCAGCTTGGATCCTAGCGGTTACAATGAGCAGTTCTTC
CDR3aa: CASSLDPSGYNEQFF

abundance: once
j_gene: TRBJ2-3
d_gene: NA
v_gene: TRBV28
CDR3nt: TGTGCCAGCAGTTTCAGGAGGGTGGGCACAGATACGCAGTATTTT
CDR3aa: CASSFRRVGTDTQYF

abundance: NA
j_gene: TRBJ2-7
d_gene: NA
v_gene: TRBV11-2
CDR3nt: TGTGCCAGCAGCTTAGTGAGTTTCGAGCAGTACTTC
CDR3aa: CASSLVSFEQYF

abundance: NA
j_gene: TRBJ1-5
d_gene: TRBD1
v_gene: TRBV18
CDR3nt: TGTGCCAGCACTGGGATGACAGGGAAGCCCCAGCATTTT
CDR3aa: CASTGMTGKPQHF

abundance: few
j_gene: TRBJ1-1
d_gene: NA
v_gene: TRBV7-8
CDR3nt: TGTGCCAGCAGCTCCTCCTACGGGACTGAAGCTTTCTTT
CDR3aa: CASSSSYGTEAFF

abundance: NA
j_gene: TRBJ2-7
d_gene: NA
v_gene: TRBV14
CDR3nt: TGTGCCAGCAGCCCGCCGGGACTTAAGCCCTACGAGCAGTACTTC
CDR3aa: CASSPPGLKPYEQYF

abundance: NA
j_gene: TRBJ2-7
d_gene: TRBD2
v_gene: TRBV7-9
CDR3nt: TGTGCCAGCAGCGTTGGACTAGCGGCCTACGAGCAGTACTTC
CDR3aa: CASSVGLAAYEQYF

abundance: NA
j_gene: TRBJ1-6
d_gene: TRBD1
v_gene: TRBV28
CDR3nt: TGTGCCAGCAGTACCGGGACAGGGGACTCACCCCTCCACTTT
CDR3aa: CASSTGTGDSPLHF

abundance: NA
j_gene: TRBJ1-6
d_gene: NA
v_gene: TRBV3-1/TRBV3-2
CDR3nt: TGTGCCAGCAGCCAAGTCCGGGGCTCCGATTCACCCCTCCACTTT
CDR3aa: CASSQVRGSDSPLHF

abundance: NA
j_gene: TRBJ2-7
d_gene: TRBD1
v_gene: TRBV3-1/TRBV3-2
CDR3nt: TGTGCCAGCAGCCAAGGAGGCAGGGGACAGACCTACGAGCAGTACTTC
CDR3aa: CASSQGGRGQTYEQYF

abundance: NA
j_gene: TRBJ2-7
d_gene: NA
v_gene: TRBV18
CDR3nt: TGTGCCAGCTCACCGGAGGTAGTGGCCTCCTACGAGCAGTACTTC
CDR3aa: CASSPEVVASYEQYF

abundance: NA
j_gene: TRBJ1-6
d_gene: NA
v_gene: TRBV2
CDR3nt: TGTGCCAGCAGTGAAGAGGCGGGGATTAGTTCACCCCTCCACTTT
CDR3aa: CASSEEAGISSPLHF

abundance: NA
j_gene: TRBJ2-1
d_gene: NA
v_gene: TRBV7-9
CDR3nt: TGTGCCAGCAGCTTTCTTTACAATGAGCAGTTCTTC
CDR3aa: CASSFLYNEQFF

abundance: NA
j_gene: TRBJ1-4
d_gene: NA
v_gene: TRBV7-9
CDR3nt: TGTGCCAGCAGTCCTCAACAGGGTCAAAGAAGGGGAACTAATGAAAAACTGTTTTTT
CDR3aa: CASSPQQGQRRGTNEKLFF

abundance: NA
j_gene: TRBJ2-1
d_gene: NA
v_gene: TRBV24-1
CDR3nt: TGTGCCACCAGTGATTGGTCGGGTTCGATCGCCAGGGCCAATGAGCAGTTCTTC
CDR3aa: CATSDWSGSIARANEQFF

abundance: NA
j_gene: TRBJ1-5
d_gene: NA
v_gene: TRBV19
CDR3nt: TGTGCCAGTAGTGGATTAAATCAGCCCCAGCATTTT
CDR3aa: CASSGLNQPQHF

abundance: NA
j_gene: TRBJ2-1
d_gene: NA
v_gene: TRBV7-2
CDR3nt: TGTGCCAGCAGCGAGCATCACGGGGGCGCCAGGGAGCAGTTCTTC
CDR3aa: CASSEHHGGAREQFF

abundance: NA
j_gene: TRBJ2-7
d_gene: NA
v_gene: TRBV5-1
CDR3nt: TGCGCCAGCAGCTTGGCCTCCGGACAGATCTCCTACGAGCAGTACTTC
CDR3aa: CASSLASGQISYEQYF

abundance: NA
j_gene: TRBJ2-4
d_gene: NA
v_gene: TRBV19
CDR3nt: TGTGCCAGTGGAAGCCTCCAAGACAGGATTCAGTACTTC
CDR3aa: CASGSLQDRIQYF

abundance: NA
j_gene: TRBJ2-5
d_gene: TRBD1
v_gene: TRBV6-5
CDR3nt: TGTGCCAGCAGTTCTTTAAGACAGGGAGAGACCCAGTACTTC
CDR3aa: CASSSLRQGETQYF

abundance: NA
j_gene: TRBJ1-5
d_gene: NA
v_gene: TRBV7-2
CDR3nt: TGTGCCAGCAGCGTTGACAGTCTTAGCAATCAGCCCCAGCATTTT
CDR3aa: CASSVDSLSNQPQHF